These 5 T cell receptor beta chains came from one sample sequenced in a study of T cells in Graves' hyperthyroidism and ophthalmopathy. From RNA transcripts, TCR beta CDR3 regions were amplified. A set of HTBI primers served as the primers for a first-round RT-PCR of the TCR CDR3. Using its own MiXCR run on the multiplex PCR reads, TCRdb lists one record per CDR3 protein. Seen here are about 360,000 distinct CDR3 sequences, around 25% observed once, and the top ten hold less than 75%. Input material: blood. The receptors stem from a man aged 45-60 years with Graves' hyperthyroidism.

This chain joins TRBV5-1 and TRBJ2-7; no firm D call. The V gene lost 5 bases and the J gene lost 1 base, with 10 bases spanning the gap. The CDR3 consists of 13 residues. Germline loops: CDR1 SGHRS, CDR2 YFSETQ. CDR3 coding DNA: TGCGCCAGCAGTCACCCGGTTTCCTACGAGCAGTACTTC. The encoded protein is CASSHPVSYEQYF.

This clonotype was observed a handful of times. The V call is TRBV5-6, the J call TRBJ1-2; no reliable D call. The CDR3 is made up of 14 amino acids. Germline V lookup: CDR1 SGHDT, CDR2 YYEEEE. Trimming cost V 0 bases and J 5 bases, with 11 bases left between them. The DNA for the CDR3 is TGTGCCAGCAGCTTGGCAAGTATCGAATATGGCTACACCTTC. This codes for CASSLASIEYGYTF.

This chain connects TRBV20-1 to TRBJ2-1; no firm D call. Germline V gene sequence: CDR1 DFQATT, CDR2 SNEGSKA (reference sequence). The germline V and J ends were trimmed by 6 bases and 0 bases, with 12 bases remaining between them. The CDR3 spans 14 residues. CDR3 in DNA: TGCAGTGCAAGACTCCCAAGCTCCTACAATGAGCAGTTCTTC. Its translation: CSARLPSSYNEQFF.

This clonotype occurred a few times. This sequence joins TRBV11-2 and TRBJ2-3, with no clear D. The CDR3 has 14 residues. Germline loops: CDR1 SGHAT, CDR2 FQNNGV. Trimming stripped 5 bases from V and 1 base from J, with 10 bases between. The DNA for the CDR3 is TGTGCCAGCAGCAGAGAACGACGCACAGATACGCAGTATTTT. Protein sequence: CASSRERRTDTQYF.

This chain connects TRBV18 to TRBJ1-1, with 8 positions matching TRBD1. Germline V gives CDR1 KGHSH, CDR2 LQKENI. CDR3 size: 11 residues. With 7 bases clipped from V and 10 bases from J, the junction kept 5 bases outside the gene matches. CDR3 sequence: CASYQGAAAFF. The CDR3, as DNA: TGTGCCAGCTACCAGGGGGCGGCAGCTTTCTTT.